The clone carrying this TCR beta chain appeared many times. What it binds is unknown. Germline V gene sequence: CDR1 SGDLS, CDR2 YYNGEE. V was pared by 4 bases and J by 7 bases, with 25 bases between. This CDR3 is 17 amino acids long. The sample originates from a study of identical twins. Points from the study as a whole: Models underestimated how often monozygotic twins shared out-of-frame TCR alpha.

TCRdb recomputed calls from the 5' RACE reads with MiXCR, one row per CDR3 protein. Among some 630,000 distinct CDR3 sequences, roughly 7.1% were seen once, and the ten largest hold roughly 1.6%. These data were likewise used in another study, on yellow fever vaccine responses in identical twins.

Sequences were obtained from PBMCs. This sequence originates from a woman aged 18 to 35 in good health. This sequence joins TRBV9 and TRBJ2-3, with D perhaps given as TRBD1 or TRBD2 (5 bases each). CDR3 nucleotides: TGTGCCAGCAGCTTCAGACCCGGGACGCCCAAGCAAAATACGCAGTATTTT. Its protein is CASSFRPGTPKQNTQYF.